This TCR beta chain came from a study of STAT5B mutations in CD4+ large granular lymphocyte leukemia. CDR3 length equals 14 residues. Per germline, CDR1 LNHDA and CDR2 SQIVND (reference sequence). V lost 6 bases and J lost 5, with 16 bases in between. The assay was immunoSEQ multiplex PCR, and TCRdb's table has in-frame clones only and misses some. The table includes tens of thousands of clones, around 80% detected once. The sample consisted of CD4+ T cells from blood buffy coats. V and J are TRBV19 and TRBJ2-5, with D perhaps TRBD1 (6 bases). The origin of this receptor is a human donor in good health. The CDR3 DNA is TGTGCCAGTAGCGACGACAGGTTCCGGGAGACCCAGTACTTC. Protein product: CASSDDRFRETQYF.